This T cell receptor (beta chain) was found in a study of blood T cell repertoires in COVID-19. Study summary: Collection of acute and convalescent COVID-19 samples took place in the United States, Italy and Spain. PBMCs, B-cell-depleted T cells, or T cells provided the cDNA or gDNA that made up the material.

There are 15 residues in the CDR3. V lost 1 base and J 0 bases, leaving 10 bases between the germline ends. The germline V gene encodes CDR1 LGHNA and CDR2 YNFKEQ. In the original workflow: Cell counts per sample came from amplifying reference gene primers. Clones were sequenced by immunoSEQ multiplex PCR, and TCRdb holds only the in-frame ones, with some missing. V, J and clone size are those of that table, while D and trimming were read from the DNA. The top ten hold roughly 2.9% of the sample, which has 150,000 to 200,000 clones, around 86% seen once. This chain links TRBV4-2 with TRBJ2-7; D remains ambiguous. The TCR originated in a woman in her 30s with active or convalescent COVID-19. Sequencing was carried out using peripheral blood. The CDR3 sequence is CASSQVPGSSYEQYF. The CDR3 DNA sequence: TGTGCCAGCAGCCAAGTCCCAGGCAGCTCCTACGAGCAGTACTTC.